What follows are 10 T cell receptor beta chains derived from one specimen sequenced in a study of radiotherapy plus CTLA-4 blockade in lung cancer. The assay was immunoSEQ multiplex PCR, and TCRdb's table has in-frame clones only and misses some. The profile shows about 85,000 clones, around 85% of them singletons. The input for sequencing was peripheral blood, taken from a patient treated with radiotherapy plus ipilimumab. These receptors were taken from a human donor with non-small cell lung cancer who had a partial response to radiotherapy plus ipilimumab.

The rearrangement uses TRBV2 and TRBJ2-6; possible D gene TRBD1, 5 bases. Germline V gene lookup returns CDR1 SNHLY and CDR2 FYNNEI. This CDR3 region has 14 residues. The V end lost 6 bases, the J end lost 0 bases, and 6 bases lay between the germline ends. This chain's CDR3 is CASRTASGANVLTF. The CDR3 DNA is TGTGCCAGCAGGACAGCCTCTGGGGCCAACGTCCTGACTTTC. Full variable domain (remainder filled in from reference TRBV2 and TRBJ2-6): EPEVTQTPSHQVTQMGQEVILRCVPISNHLYFYWYRQILGQKVEFLVSFYNNEISEKSEIFDDQFSVERPDGSNFTLKIRSTKLEDSAMYFCASRTASGANVLTFGAGSRLTVL.

The chain joins TRBV5-1 to TRBJ1-2; no clear D gene. Deletions cut 1 base from V and 2 bases from J, with 6 bases between. The CDR3 has 13 amino acids. CDR1 and CDR2 from the germline V gene are SGHRS and YFSETQ. The CDR3 DNA is TGCGCCAGCAGCTTGTTCAGGAACTATGGCTACACCTTC. This codes for CASSLFRNYGYTF.

This clone was detected only a few times. V usage is TRBV4-1 and J usage is TRBJ2-5, with 8 positions matching TRBD2. V shed 6 bases, J shed 4 bases, and the junction held 4 bases outside the gene matches. CDR1 is MGHRA, CDR2 YSYEKL, per germline. This CDR3 has 13 residues. CDR3 amino acids: CASSRLAGETQYF. DNA for the CDR3: TGCGCCAGCAGTCGCCTAGCGGGAGAGACCCAGTACTTC.

The CDR3 spells CASSYRTGKTPEAFF. CDR3 sequence (DNA): TGTGCCAGCAGCTACAGGACAGGGAAGACTCCTGAAGCTTTCTTT. The chain joins TRBV7-2 to TRBJ1-1, with 8 bases lining up with TRBD1. V dropped 4 bases and J dropped 6; count of bases not matched to a gene: 10. Germline V CDR1 and CDR2: SGHTA, FQGNSA. The CDR3 totals 15 residues. Together with reference TRBV7-2 and TRBJ1-1, the CDR3 gives the full variable domain: GAGVSQSPSNKVTEKGKDVELRCDPISGHTALYWYRQSLGQGLEFLIYFQGNSAPDKSGLPSDRFSAERTGGSVSTLTIQRTQQEDSAVYLCASSYRTGKTPEAFFGQGTRLTVV.

The V and J genes are TRBV6-4 and TRBJ2-4, with TRBD1 identical over 7 bases. The CDR3 has 19 residues. In germline, CDR1 is MRHNA, CDR2 SNTAGT. V trimming: 4 bases; J trimming: 0 bases; junction bases outside the gene matches: 15. CDR3 sequence reads: CASSVLASTGPLAKNIQYF. The CDR3 bases are TGTGCCAGCAGTGTCCTCGCCTCGACAGGGCCTCTAGCCAAAAACATTCAGTACTTC.

This clone was observed a handful of times. The genes are TRBV19 and TRBJ1-5; TRBD1 agrees at 7 bases. The CDR3 consists of 14 residues. Germline V gene lookup returns CDR1 LNHDA and CDR2 SQIVND (reference sequence). J was trimmed by 1 base and V by 4 bases; bases with no gene match: 1. In nucleotides, the CDR3 is TGTGCCAGTAGTACAGGGGGGAGCAATCAGCCCCAGCATTTT. It is translated as CASSTGGSNQPQHF.

This clone occurred a few times. This chain joins TRBV7-9 and TRBJ2-5; 8 nucleotides agree with TRBD2. The CDR3 length is 15 residues. The V gene end was trimmed by 1 base and the J gene end by 1 base; junction bases not matched to a gene: 2. Germline CDR1 and CDR2: SEHNR and FQNEAQ (reference sequence). CDR3 in DNA: TGTGCCAGCAGCTTAGATACTAGCGGCCAAGAGACCCAGTACTTC. It specifies CASSLDTSGQETQYF.

The chain carries TRBV14 and TRBJ2-2, with D possibly being TRBD1 (6 bases). CDR3 size: 15 residues. Per the germline V gene, CDR1 is SGHDN and CDR2 is FVKESK. V lost 1 base to trimming and J lost 4 bases, with 10 bases between them. The CDR3: CASSQVGAGTGELFF. The CDR3 DNA is TGTGCCAGCAGCCAAGTGGGGGCGGGCACCGGGGAGCTGTTTTTT.

V and J are TRBV28 and TRBJ2-5; 9 bases align to TRBD1. This CDR3 comprises 15 residues. Germline V gives CDR1 MDHEN, CDR2 SYDVKM. The J segment lost 4 bases and the V segment lost 5 bases, leaving 8 bases of the junction unmatched. The CDR3 loop is CASSGGQGRGETQYF. As DNA, the CDR3 is TGTGCCAGCAGTGGGGGACAGGGCAGGGGAGAGACCCAGTACTTC.

This clone was seen just once. CDR3 nucleotide sequence: TGCGCCAGCAGCTTGTACTCTCTGCAAGAGACCCAGTACTTC. It translates to CASSLYSLQETQYF. The chain has TRBV5-1 and TRBJ2-5; D gene ambiguous. Germline CDR1 SGHRS, CDR2 YFSETQ. V shed 1 base and J shed 2 bases, with 9 bases lying between them. This CDR3 has 14 residues.